The 26 T cell receptor beta chains listed next were all sequenced from one sample in a study of blood T cell repertoires in COVID-19. The method was immunoSEQ multiplex PCR; TCRdb's version includes in-frame clones alone and lacks a portion of them. In the table there are a few hundred thousand clones, just over 85% of which are singletons. Sequenced: PBMCs or T cells enriched from blood (not recorded which). The receptors originated from a woman in her forties with acute COVID-19.

The gene calls are TRBV19 and TRBJ2-6, with 8 bases that match TRBD1. CDR1 LNHDA and CDR2 SQIVND come from the germline V gene (reference sequence). The CDR3 is 18 residues long. V lost 4 bases and J lost 1; bases outside the gene matches: 9. CDR3 amino acids: CASSTWDRSESGANVLTF. The CDR3 DNA reads as TGTGCCAGTAGTACCTGGGACAGGTCTGAGTCTGGGGCCAACGTCCTGACTTTC.

CDR3 nucleotides: TGTGCCAGCAGCTTGACGCGGGGGACCTACGAGCAGTACTTC. The encoded protein is CASSLTRGTYEQYF. This chain uses TRBV11-3 with TRBJ2-7; 7 bases align to TRBD2. The germline CDR1 and CDR2 sequences are SGHNT and YENEEA. The CDR3 loop spans 14 amino acids. Trimming cost V 3 bases and J 2 bases; bases outside gene matches: 4. The full variable domain, rest sourced from reference TRBV11-3 and TRBJ2-7, is EAGVVQSPRYKIIEKKQPVAFWCNPISGHNTLYWYLQNLGQGPELLIRYENEEAVDDSQLPKDRFSAERLKGVDSTLKIQPAELGDSAVYLCASSLTRGTYEQYFGPGTRLTVT.

The gene calls are TRBV6-5 and TRBJ2-4; 9 bases agree with TRBD1. Germline V CDR1 and CDR2: MNHEY, SVGAGI. V trimming: 6 bases; J trimming: 4 bases; junction bases outside the gene matches: 4. The CDR3 sequence is 14 residues long. This CDR3 reads CASRADRGKNIQYF. Here the CDR3 DNA reads TGTGCCAGCAGAGCGGACAGGGGAAAAAACATTCAGTACTTC.

The J gene is TRBJ2-1, the V gene TRBV12-5, with 7 bases that match TRBD2. Germline V gives CDR1 LGHNT, CDR2 FRNRAP. The ends lost 1 base at V and 3 bases at J; junction bases unmatched: 3. The CDR3 spans 15 residues. The CDR3 sequence: CASGLGRDYYNEQFF. The CDR3 bases are TGTGCTAGTGGTTTGGGGCGGGACTACTACAATGAGCAGTTCTTC.

The chain joins TRBV6-1 to TRBJ1-6, with 10 bases lining up with TRBD1. CDR1 is MNHNS, CDR2 SASEGT, per germline. The ends lost 0 bases at V and 2 bases at J; junction bases unmatched: 1. The CDR3 totals 17 residues. CDR3 residues: CASSEATGGTYNSPLHF. The CDR3 DNA reads TGTGCCAGCAGTGAAGCGACAGGGGGCACCTATAATTCACCCCTCCACTTT.

This chain uses TRBV25-1 with TRBJ1-1, with D possibly being TRBD1 (6 bases). V lost 5 bases and J 11 bases, leaving 24 bases between the germline ends. The CDR3 extends over 15 amino acids. CDR1 and CDR2 (germline): MGHDK, SYGVNS. Here the CDR3 DNA reads TGTGCCAGCAGTCCCTATACTCCTTACAGGGCTAGGGCTTTCTTT. This sequence encodes CASSPYTPYRARAFF.

This chain joins TRBV12-5 and TRBJ1-3, with D perhaps matching TRBD1 (6 bases). This CDR3 has 13 amino acids. CDR1 LGHNT and CDR2 FRNRAP come from the germline V gene. DNA for the CDR3: TGTGCCTCCAGACAGGACTCTGGAAACACCATATATTTT. This gives the protein CASRQDSGNTIYF.

The chain recombines TRBV6-5 with TRBJ2-3; D unresolved. Trimming left V 6 bases short and J 0 bases short, with 10 bases between. This CDR3 comprises 14 residues. CDR1 is MNHEY, CDR2 SVGAGI, per germline. The CDR3 DNA follows: TGTGCCAGCAGCCGTCGGGTTAGCACAGATACGCAGTATTTT. The encoded protein is CASSRRVSTDTQYF.

At least ten counts were recorded for this clone. The chain employs TRBV7-9 and TRBJ2-2; D gene uncertain. CDR1 and CDR2 from the germline V gene are SEHNR and FQNEAQ (reference sequence). This CDR3 has 14 amino acids. V was cut by 3 bases and J by 6 bases, with 11 bases left in between. CDR3 DNA: TGTGCCAGCAGCTTTTCGCAGTCGTCCGGGGAGCTGTTTTTT. Protein sequence: CASSFSQSSGELFF.

The chain links TRBV10-3 to TRBJ2-7; D gene ambiguous. CDR1 and CDR2 from the germline V gene are ENHRY and SYGVKD. Trimming stripped 2 bases from V and 12 bases from J, with 14 bases between. The CDR3 length is 12 residues. As DNA, the CDR3 is TGTGCCATCAGTGAGGGTTCTCCGGTTCGGTACTTC. Its protein product is CAISEGSPVRYF.

The rearrangement joins TRBV28 to TRBJ1-5; D might be TRBD1 (6 bases). The ends were cut back, 6 bases at V and 3 bases at J, with 12 bases in the middle. The CDR3 runs 14 residues. Germline assignment: CDR1 MDHEN and CDR2 SYDVKM. CDR3 amino acids: CASRPGHPNQPQHF. The CDR3 region has the DNA TGTGCCAGCAGGCCGGGACACCCCAATCAGCCCCAGCATTTT.

The J gene is TRBJ1-5, the V gene TRBV4-3, with 8 bases lining up with TRBD1. The CDR3 extends over 16 amino acids. Germline V gene data show CDR1 as LGHNA and CDR2 as YSLEER. Trimming took 4 bases from V and 6 from J; bases not matched to a gene: 11. CDR3 DNA sequence: TGCGCCAGCAGCCCCGGAGTTCAGGGGGCCGGTCAGCCCCAGCATTTT. Amino acids: CASSPGVQGAGQPQHF.

The V gene is TRBV19, the J gene TRBJ1-1; tentative D call: TRBD1 (6 bases). CDR3 length: 14 residues. Germline V CDR1 and CDR2: LNHDA, SQIVND (reference sequence). V was shortened by 7 bases and J by 0 bases, with 12 bases between the two germline ends. CDR3 region: CASNYRAMNTEAFF. The CDR3 region has the DNA TGTGCCAGTAACTACAGGGCCATGAACACTGAAGCTTTCTTT.

In this sample, this clone turned up once. The chain is built from TRBV12-5 and TRBJ2-3; D possibly corresponds to TRBD2 (6 bases). This CDR3 comprises 17 residues. The germline V gene has CDR1 LGHNT and CDR2 FRNRAP. Trimming took off 2 bases at V and 2 bases at J, with 17 bases between the two ends. CDR3 sequence: CASGLTPDGGITDTQYF. In DNA, the CDR3 is TGTGCTAGTGGTTTGACACCGGACGGCGGGATCACAGATACGCAGTATTTT.

The chain joins TRBV19 to TRBJ1-2; 7 bases align to TRBD1. The germline gives CDR1 LNHDA, CDR2 SQIVND (reference sequence). This CDR3 region has 16 residues. The J segment lost 1 base and the V segment lost 5 bases, leaving 10 bases of the junction unmatched. The CDR3 nucleotides read TGTGCCAGTAGTGGGATACAGGGGTGGAGTAACTATGGCTACACCTTC. This sequence encodes CASSGIQGWSNYGYTF.

J is TRBJ2-2 and V is TRBV19; 8 bases are a match to TRBD1. With 3 bases clipped from V and 5 bases from J, the junction kept 5 bases outside the gene matches. This CDR3 has 15 residues. Germline CDR1 and CDR2: LNHDA and SQIVND (reference sequence). The chain's CDR3 is CASSIARGPTGELFF. Here the CDR3 DNA reads TGTGCCAGTAGTATTGCCAGGGGGCCAACCGGGGAGCTGTTTTTT.

This clone has just one count. This chain joins TRBV13 and TRBJ2-1, with D possibly matching TRBD1 (5 bases). Germline V gene data show CDR1 as PRHDT and CDR2 as FYEKMQ (reference sequence). V dropped 5 bases and J dropped 0 bases, with 14 bases sitting between them. The CDR3 spans 16 residues. The CDR3 sequence is CASSLPTGRSYNEQFF. In DNA, the CDR3 is TGTGCCAGCAGCCTACCCACAGGACGCTCCTACAATGAGCAGTTCTTC.

The chain employs TRBV5-1 and TRBJ2-3; 7 bases align to TRBD2. J gave up 7 bases and V 4 bases, and 12 bases lay outside the gene matches. The CDR3 is 15 amino acids. From germline, CDR1 is SGHRS and CDR2 YFSETQ. The CDR3 here is CASSEGAGEVNTQYF. CDR3 DNA: TGCGCCAGCAGCGAGGGCGCGGGAGAGGTGAATACGCAGTATTTT.

The V call is TRBV2, the J call TRBJ2-5; D may be TRBD1 (5 bases). Per germline, CDR1 SNHLY and CDR2 FYNNEI. The ends were cut back, 8 bases at V and 3 bases at J, with 13 bases in the middle. This CDR3 has 13 amino acids. The CDR3 DNA reads as TGTGCCAGCTCTCGACAGCTGAAAGAGACCCAGTACTTC. It specifies CASSRQLKETQYF.

CDR3 sequence: CASNVGGSYNEQFF. CDR3 bases: TGTGCCAGCAACGTCGGGGGCTCCTACAATGAGCAGTTCTTC. J is TRBJ2-1 and V is TRBV7-2; perhaps TRBD2 as D (6 bases). The length of the CDR3 is 14 residues. V was trimmed by 7 bases and J by 0 bases, leaving 10 bases between them. Germline V gives CDR1 SGHTA, CDR2 FQGNSA.

The V and J genes are TRBV28 and TRBJ1-3; tentative D call: TRBD1 (5 bases). Germline V gene data show CDR1 as MDHEN and CDR2 as SYDVKM. V lost 4 bases and J lost 4, with 8 bases in between. The CDR3 is 13 amino acids. The CDR3 DNA reads TGTGCCAGCAGTTCAGGGAAAGGAAACACCATATATTTT. Residues: CASSSGKGNTIYF.

The chain's CDR3 is CASSRRLAEFPYEQYF. In nucleotides, the CDR3 is TGTGCCAGCAGTCGGAGACTAGCGGAGTTTCCCTACGAGCAGTACTTC. This rearrangement joins TRBV27 to TRBJ2-7; TRBD2 matches 9 bases. The CDR3 contains 16 residues. Germline loops: CDR1 MNHEY, CDR2 SMNVEV (reference sequence). With 5 bases clipped from V and 2 bases from J, the junction kept 10 bases outside the gene matches.

V is TRBV30 and J is TRBJ2-7, with 8 bases identical to TRBD2. The J segment lost 6 bases and the V segment lost 5 bases, leaving 6 bases of the junction unmatched. Germline V gene lookup returns CDR1 GTSNPN and CDR2 SVGIG (reference sequence). CDR3 length: 12 amino acids. The CDR3 spells CAWGRGGSEQYF. In DNA form, the CDR3 reads TGTGCCTGGGGCCGGGGGGGCAGCGAGCAGTACTTC.

This chain links TRBV28 with TRBJ2-3; 10 positions match TRBD2. The CDR3 is 16 residues long. Germline CDR1 reads MDHEN; CDR2 reads SYDVKM. Trimming cost V 6 bases and J 8 bases; bases outside gene matches: 14. The CDR3 region has the DNA TGTGCCAGCAGGGGCCTAGCGGGAGTCGGGGTGGGTACGCAGTATTTT. This translates into CASRGLAGVGVGTQYF.

This sequence joins TRBV11-3 and TRBJ2-1; D remains ambiguous. Per the germline V gene, CDR1 is SGHNT and CDR2 is YENEEA. The V gene lost 5 bases and the J gene lost 2 bases, with 4 bases spanning the gap. This CDR3 region has 12 residues. The CDR3 spells CASSGAYNEQFF. CDR3 DNA sequence: TGTGCCAGCAGCGGAGCCTACAATGAGCAGTTCTTC.

This chain uses TRBV28 with TRBJ2-7; D perhaps matches TRBD1 (6 bases). Germline V gene sequence: CDR1 MDHEN, CDR2 SYDVKM. The CDR3 spans 14 residues. V lost 8 bases to trimming and J lost 3 bases, with 17 bases between them. DNA of the CDR3: TGTGCCAGCGGATCGACAGGAGACAACTACGAGCAGTACTTC. Translating it yields CASGSTGDNYEQYF.